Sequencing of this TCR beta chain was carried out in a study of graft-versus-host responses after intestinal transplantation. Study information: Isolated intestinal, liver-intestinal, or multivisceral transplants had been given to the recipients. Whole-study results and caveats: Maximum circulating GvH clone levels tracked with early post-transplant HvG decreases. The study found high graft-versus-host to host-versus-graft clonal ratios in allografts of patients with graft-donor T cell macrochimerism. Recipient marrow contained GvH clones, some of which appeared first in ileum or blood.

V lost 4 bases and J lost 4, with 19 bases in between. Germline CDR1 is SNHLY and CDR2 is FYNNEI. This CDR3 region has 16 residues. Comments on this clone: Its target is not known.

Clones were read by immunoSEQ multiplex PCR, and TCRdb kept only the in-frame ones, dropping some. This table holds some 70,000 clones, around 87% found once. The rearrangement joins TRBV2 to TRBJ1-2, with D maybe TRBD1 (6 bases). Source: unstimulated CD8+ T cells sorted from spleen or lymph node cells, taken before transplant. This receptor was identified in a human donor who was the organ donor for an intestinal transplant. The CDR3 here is CASSVVSRDTSYGYTF. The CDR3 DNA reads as TGTGCCAGCAGTGTTGTTTCCCGGGACACGAGCTATGGCTACACCTTC.